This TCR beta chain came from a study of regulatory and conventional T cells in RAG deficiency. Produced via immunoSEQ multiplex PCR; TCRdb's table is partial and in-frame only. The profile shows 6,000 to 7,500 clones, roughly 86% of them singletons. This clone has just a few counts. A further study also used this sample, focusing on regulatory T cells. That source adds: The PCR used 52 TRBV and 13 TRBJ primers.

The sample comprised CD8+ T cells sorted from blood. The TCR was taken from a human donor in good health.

The CDR3 sequence: CASSEAGVYGYTF. DNA of the CDR3: TGTGCCAGCAGTGAGGCCGGAGTCTATGGCTACACCTTC. The J gene is TRBJ1-2, the V gene TRBV2; D gene uncertain. Trimming shortened V by 3 bases and J by 4 bases, and 9 bases separated the two germline ends. CDR3 size: 13 residues. Germline loops: CDR1 SNHLY, CDR2 FYNNEI. Together with reference TRBV2 and TRBJ1-2, the CDR3 gives the full variable domain: EPEVTQTPSHQVTQMGQEVILRCVPISNHLYFYWYRQILGQKVEFLVSFYNNEISEKSEIFDDQFSVERPDGSNFTLKIRSTKLEDSAMYFCASSEAGVYGYTFGSGTRLTVV.